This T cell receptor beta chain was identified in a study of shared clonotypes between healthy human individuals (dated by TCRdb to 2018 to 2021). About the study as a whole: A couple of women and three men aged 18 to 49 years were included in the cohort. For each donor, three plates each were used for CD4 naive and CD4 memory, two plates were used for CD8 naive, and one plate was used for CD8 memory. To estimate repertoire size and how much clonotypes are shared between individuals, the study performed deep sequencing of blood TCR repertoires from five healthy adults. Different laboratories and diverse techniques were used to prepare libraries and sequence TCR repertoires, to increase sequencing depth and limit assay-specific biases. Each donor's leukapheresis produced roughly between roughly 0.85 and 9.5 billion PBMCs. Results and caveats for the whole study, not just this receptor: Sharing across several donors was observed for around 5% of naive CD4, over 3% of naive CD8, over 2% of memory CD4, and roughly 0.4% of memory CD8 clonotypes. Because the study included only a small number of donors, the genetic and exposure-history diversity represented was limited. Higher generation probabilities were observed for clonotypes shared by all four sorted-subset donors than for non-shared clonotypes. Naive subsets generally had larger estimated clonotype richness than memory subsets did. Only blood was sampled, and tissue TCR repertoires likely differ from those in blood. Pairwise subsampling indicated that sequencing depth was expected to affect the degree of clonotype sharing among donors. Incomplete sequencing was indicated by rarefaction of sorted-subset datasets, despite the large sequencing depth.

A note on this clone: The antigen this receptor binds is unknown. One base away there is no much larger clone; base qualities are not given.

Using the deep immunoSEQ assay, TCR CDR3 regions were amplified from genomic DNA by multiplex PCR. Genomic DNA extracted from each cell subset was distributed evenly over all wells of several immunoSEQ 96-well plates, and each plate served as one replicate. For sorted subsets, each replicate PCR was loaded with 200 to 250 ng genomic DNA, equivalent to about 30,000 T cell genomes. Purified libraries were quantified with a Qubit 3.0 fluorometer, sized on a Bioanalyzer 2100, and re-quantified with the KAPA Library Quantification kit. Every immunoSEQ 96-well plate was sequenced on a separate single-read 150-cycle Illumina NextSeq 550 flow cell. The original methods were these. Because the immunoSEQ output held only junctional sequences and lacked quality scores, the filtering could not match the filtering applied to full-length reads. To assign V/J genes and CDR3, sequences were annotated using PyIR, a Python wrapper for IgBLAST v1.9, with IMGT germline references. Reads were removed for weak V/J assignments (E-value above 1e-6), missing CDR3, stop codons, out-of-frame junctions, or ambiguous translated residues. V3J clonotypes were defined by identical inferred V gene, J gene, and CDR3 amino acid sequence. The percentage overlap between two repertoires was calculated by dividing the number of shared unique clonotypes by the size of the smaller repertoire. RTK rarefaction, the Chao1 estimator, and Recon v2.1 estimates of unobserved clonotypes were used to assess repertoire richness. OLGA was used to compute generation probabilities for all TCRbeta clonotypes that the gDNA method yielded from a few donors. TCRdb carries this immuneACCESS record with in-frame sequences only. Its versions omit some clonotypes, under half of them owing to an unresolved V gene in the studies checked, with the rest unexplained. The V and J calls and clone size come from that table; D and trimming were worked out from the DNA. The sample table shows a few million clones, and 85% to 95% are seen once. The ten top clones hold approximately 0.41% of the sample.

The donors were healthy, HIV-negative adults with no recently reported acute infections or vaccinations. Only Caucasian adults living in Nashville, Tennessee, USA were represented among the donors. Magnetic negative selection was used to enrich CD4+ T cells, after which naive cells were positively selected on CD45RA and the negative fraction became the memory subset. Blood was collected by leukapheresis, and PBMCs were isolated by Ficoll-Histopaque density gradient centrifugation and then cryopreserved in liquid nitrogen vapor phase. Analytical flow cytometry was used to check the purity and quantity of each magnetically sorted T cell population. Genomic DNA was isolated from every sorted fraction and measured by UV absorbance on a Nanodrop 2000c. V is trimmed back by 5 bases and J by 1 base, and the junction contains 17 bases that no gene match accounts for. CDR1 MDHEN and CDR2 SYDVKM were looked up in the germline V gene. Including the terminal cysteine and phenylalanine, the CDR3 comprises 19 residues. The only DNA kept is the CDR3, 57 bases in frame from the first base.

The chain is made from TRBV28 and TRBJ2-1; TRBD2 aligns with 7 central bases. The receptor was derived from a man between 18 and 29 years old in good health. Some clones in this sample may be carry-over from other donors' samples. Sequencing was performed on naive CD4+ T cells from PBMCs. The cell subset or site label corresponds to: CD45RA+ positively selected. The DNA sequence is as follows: TGTGCCAGCAGTGGCCGTAGCGGGCGGGGTAGAGTATCCTACAATGAGCAGTTCTTC. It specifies CASSGRSGRGRVSYNEQFF.